This passage covers 4 T cell receptor beta chains from one sample sequenced in a study of cytomegalovirus exposure and HLA in healthy donors. PCR amplification relied on 60 Vbeta primers (plus 13 Jbeta primers). The data were produced by immunoSEQ multiplex PCR, yet TCRdb's version contains in-frame clones alone and is incomplete. The sample lists approximately 150,000 clones; around 80% were seen once. The sequenced sample was PBMCs. These receptors came from a man between 40 and 49 years old in good health and CMV-seropositive.

In nucleotides, the CDR3 is TGTGCCAGCAGCTTAGAGGCTAGACCCTACGAGCAGTACTTC. Encoded protein: CASSLEARPYEQYF. V gene TRBV7-8 combines with J gene TRBJ2-7; no reliable D call. Germline assignment: CDR1 SGHVS and CDR2 FQNEAQ. The V and J ends lost 1 base and 2 bases respectively, with 9 bases between them. The CDR3 sequence is 14 residues long.

This chain uses TRBV28 with TRBJ1-2; TRBD1 might be the D (6 bases). Germline assignment: CDR1 MDHEN and CDR2 SYDVKM. There are 12 residues in the CDR3. V shed 3 bases and J shed 6 bases, with 8 bases lying between them. The CDR3 DNA sequence: TGTGCCAGCAGTTTTCAGGGGAATGGCTACACCTTC. This sequence encodes CASSFQGNGYTF.

The V call is TRBV5-4, the J call TRBJ2-5; the match to TRBD2 covers 7 bases. V was clipped by 0 bases and J by 7 bases; unmatched bases: 9. CDR3 length: 15 amino acids. Germline CDR1 SGHNT, CDR2 YYREEE (reference sequence). The CDR3 spells CASSLAPAGEGTQYF. CDR3 nucleotides: TGTGCCAGCAGCTTGGCTCCTGCGGGAGAGGGGACCCAGTACTTC.

The chain uses TRBV25-1 and TRBJ2-7; D remains unclear. In germline, CDR1 is MGHDK, CDR2 SYGVNS. Trimming removed 1 base at V and 3 bases at J, with 4 bases between. The CDR3 is made up of 12 amino acids. DNA of the CDR3: TGTGCCAGCAGTGAATCCAGCTACGAGCAGTACTTC. Encoded protein: CASSESSYEQYF.